This entry is about one T cell receptor beta chain. This record comes from a study of T-cell reconstitution after alpha-beta-depleted transplantation in children. There are 15 residues in the CDR3. Trimming removed 1 base from V and 2 bases from J; junction bases left unmatched: 6. Per germline, CDR1 SGHDT and CDR2 YYEEEE. The authors prepared the TCRbeta library with unique molecular identifiers. TCRdb used MiXCR to reprocess the PCR reads, holding one entry per CDR3 protein. The table lists about 500,000 distinct CDR3 sequences, around a third of them singletons. J is TRBJ2-7 and V is TRBV5-6, with 7 positions matching TRBD1. The sample consisted of PBMCs from the stem cell graft donor, taken from the stem cell graft. This sequence was found in a human donor who donated a stem cell graft to a child with aplastic anemia. CDR3 coding DNA: TGTGCCAGCAGCTTGTCAGGGGGTGCCACCTACGAGCAGTACGTC. It specifies CASSLSGGATYEQYV.